A few counts support the clone carrying this TCR beta chain. The sample belongs to a study of identical twins. TCRdb redid the calling of the 5' RACE reads with MiXCR, one entry per CDR3 protein. The data hold 650,000 to 750,000 distinct CDR3 sequences, with around 20% observed a single time. Germline V gene sequence: CDR1 DFQATT, CDR2 SNEGSKA (reference sequence). V lost 2 bases and J lost 4; bases outside the gene matches: 4. The CDR3 is made up of 15 amino acids. A further study also used this sample, focusing on T cells expressing NK-cell markers.

The TCR was taken from a woman aged 18-35 years in good health. The chain joins TRBV20-1 to TRBJ2-1; 11 nucleotides align to TRBD2. Source material: PBMCs. This CDR3 is CSARSTSGRYNEQFF. The CDR3 DNA follows: TGCAGTGCTAGATCTACTAGCGGGAGATACAATGAGCAGTTCTTC.